This T cell receptor (beta chain) stems from a study of a mutant IDH1 vaccine in newly diagnosed glioma. Study-wide context: Vaccines were begun 4-6 weeks after radiotherapy alone, or with temozolomide cycles.

CDR1 and CDR2 (germline): LNHNV, YYDKDF (reference sequence). Trimming pared 0 bases from V and 12 bases from J, leaving 9 bases between. This CDR3 region has 12 residues. Time point described: week 35, safety follow-up. The content of each vaccine dose was 300 ug of mutant IDH1 20-mer peptide, and topical imiquimod accompanied it. Patients came in for eight vaccinations, in weeks 1, 3, 5, 7, 11, 15, 19 and 23. With respect to this clone: As yet, its antigen is unknown.

General observations from the study: In 80% to 95% of patients, immune responses induced by the vaccine occurred.

The protocol was immunoSEQ multiplex PCR, while the TCRdb copy is restricted to in-frame clones and leaves out a portion. The sample shows over 35,000 clones, approximately 80% of them seen only once. The sample in question was PBMCs, obtained from a glioma patient whose treatment included an IDH1 peptide vaccine. The chain employs TRBV15 and TRBJ2-4, with TRBD2 as a possible D gene (6 bases). This sequence was found in a woman aged 50 to 60 with glioma. The CDR3 reads CATSREGDSQYF. The CDR3, as DNA: TGTGCCACCAGCAGAGAGGGGGACTCTCAGTACTTC.